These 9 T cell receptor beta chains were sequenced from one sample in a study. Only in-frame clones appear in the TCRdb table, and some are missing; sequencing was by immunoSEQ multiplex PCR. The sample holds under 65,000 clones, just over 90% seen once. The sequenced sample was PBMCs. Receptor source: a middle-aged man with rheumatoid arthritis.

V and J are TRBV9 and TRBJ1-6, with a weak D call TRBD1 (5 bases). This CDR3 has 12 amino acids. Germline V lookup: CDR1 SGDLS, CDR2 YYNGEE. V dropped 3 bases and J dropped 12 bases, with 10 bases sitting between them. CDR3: CASSGGPQPLHF. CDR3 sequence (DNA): TGTGCCAGCAGCGGGGGACCGCAACCCCTCCACTTT. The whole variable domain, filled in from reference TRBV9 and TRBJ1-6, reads DSGVTQTPKHLITATGQRVTLRCSPRSGDLSVYWYQQSLDQGLQFLIQYYNGEERAKGNILERFSAQQFPDLHSELNLSSLELGDSALYFCASSGGPQPLHFGNGTRLTVT.

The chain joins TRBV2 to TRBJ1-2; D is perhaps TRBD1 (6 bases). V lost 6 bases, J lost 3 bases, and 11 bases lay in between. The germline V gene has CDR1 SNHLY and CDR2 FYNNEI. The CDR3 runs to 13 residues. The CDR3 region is CASRGGQHYGYTF. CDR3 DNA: TGTGCCAGCAGGGGGGGACAACACTATGGCTACACCTTC. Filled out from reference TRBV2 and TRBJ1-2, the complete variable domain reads EPEVTQTPSHQVTQMGQEVILRCVPISNHLYFYWYRQILGQKVEFLVSFYNNEISEKSEIFDDQFSVERPDGSNFTLKIRSTKLEDSAMYFCASRGGQHYGYTFGSGTRLTVV.

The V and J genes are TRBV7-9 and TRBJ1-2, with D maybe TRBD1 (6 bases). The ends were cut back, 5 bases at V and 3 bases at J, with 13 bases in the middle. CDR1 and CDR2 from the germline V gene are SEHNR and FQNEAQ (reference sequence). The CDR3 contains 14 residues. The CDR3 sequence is CASSGGSSYYGYTF. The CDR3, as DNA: TGTGCCAGCAGCGGGGGCAGTTCTTACTATGGCTACACCTTC.

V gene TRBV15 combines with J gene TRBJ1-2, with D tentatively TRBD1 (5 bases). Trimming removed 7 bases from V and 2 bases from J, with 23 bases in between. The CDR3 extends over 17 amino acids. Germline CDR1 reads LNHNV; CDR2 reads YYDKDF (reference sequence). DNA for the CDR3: TGTGCCACCACCAAGACCCGGGGCGAGTCATTGAACTATGGCTACACCTTC. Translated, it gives CATTKTRGESLNYGYTF.

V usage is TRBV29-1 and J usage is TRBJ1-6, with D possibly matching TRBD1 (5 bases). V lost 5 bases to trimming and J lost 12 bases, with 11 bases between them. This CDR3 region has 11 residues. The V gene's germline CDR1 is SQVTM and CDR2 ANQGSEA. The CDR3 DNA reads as TGCAGCGTTAAGGGGCCCAAACCCCTCCACTTT. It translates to CSVKGPKPLHF. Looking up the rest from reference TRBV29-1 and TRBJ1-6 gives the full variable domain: SAVISQKPSRDICQRGTSLTIQCQVDSQVTMMFWYRQQPGQSLTLIATANQGSEATYESGFVIDKFPISRPNLTFSTLTVSNMSPEDSSIYLCSVKGPKPLHFGNGTRLTVT.

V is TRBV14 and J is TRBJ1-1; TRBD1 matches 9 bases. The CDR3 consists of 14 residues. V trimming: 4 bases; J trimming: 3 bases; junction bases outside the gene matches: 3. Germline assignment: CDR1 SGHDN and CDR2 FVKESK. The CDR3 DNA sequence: TGTGCCAGCAGCCGATGGACAGGGGACACTGAAGCTTTCTTT. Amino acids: CASSRWTGDTEAFF.

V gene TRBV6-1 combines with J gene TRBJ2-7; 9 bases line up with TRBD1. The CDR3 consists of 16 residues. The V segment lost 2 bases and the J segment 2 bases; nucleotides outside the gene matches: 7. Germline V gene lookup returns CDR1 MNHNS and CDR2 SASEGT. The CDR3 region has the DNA TGTGCCAGCAGTGAACGAGGGGACAGGGCCACCTACGAGCAGTACTTC. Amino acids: CASSERGDRATYEQYF.

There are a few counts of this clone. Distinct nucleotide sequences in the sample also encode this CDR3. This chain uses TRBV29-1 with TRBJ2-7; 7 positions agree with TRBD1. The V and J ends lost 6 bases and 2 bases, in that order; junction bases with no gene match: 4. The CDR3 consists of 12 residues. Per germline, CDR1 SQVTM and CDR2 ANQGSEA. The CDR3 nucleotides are TGCAGCGTCAGACAGGGAACCTACGAGCAGTACTTC. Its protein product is CSVRQGTYEQYF.

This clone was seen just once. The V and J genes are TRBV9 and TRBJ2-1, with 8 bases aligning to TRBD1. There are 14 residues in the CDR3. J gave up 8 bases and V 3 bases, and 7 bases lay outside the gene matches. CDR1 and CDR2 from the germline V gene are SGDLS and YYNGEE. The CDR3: CASSEQGVSHEQFF. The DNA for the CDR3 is TGTGCCAGCAGCGAACAGGGGGTCAGCCATGAGCAGTTCTTC.